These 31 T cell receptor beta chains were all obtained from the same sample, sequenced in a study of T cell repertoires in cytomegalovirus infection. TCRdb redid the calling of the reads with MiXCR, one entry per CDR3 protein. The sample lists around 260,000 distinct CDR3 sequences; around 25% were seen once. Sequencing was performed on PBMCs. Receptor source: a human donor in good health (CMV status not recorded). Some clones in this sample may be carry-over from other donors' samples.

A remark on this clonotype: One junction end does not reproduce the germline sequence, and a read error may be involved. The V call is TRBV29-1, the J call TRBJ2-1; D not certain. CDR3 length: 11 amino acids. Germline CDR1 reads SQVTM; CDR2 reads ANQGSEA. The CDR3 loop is CSLEVGNEQFF. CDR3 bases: TGCAGCCTTGAGGTGGGCAATGAGCAGTTCTTC.

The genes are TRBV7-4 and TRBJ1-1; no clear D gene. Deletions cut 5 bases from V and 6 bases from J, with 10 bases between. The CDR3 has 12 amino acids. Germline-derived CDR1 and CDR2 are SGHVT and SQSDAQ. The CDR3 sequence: CASSINPPEAFF. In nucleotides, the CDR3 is TGTGCCAGCAGCATTAATCCCCCTGAAGCTTTCTTT.

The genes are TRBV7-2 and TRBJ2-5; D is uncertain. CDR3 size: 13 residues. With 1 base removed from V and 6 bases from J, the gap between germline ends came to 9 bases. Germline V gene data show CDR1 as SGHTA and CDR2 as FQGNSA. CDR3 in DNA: TGTGCCAGCAGCTTAGTCCCGGGCCAGACCCAGTACTTC. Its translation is CASSLVPGQTQYF.

CDR3 bases: TGTGCCACCCAATGGGGGGGGGTTGATCAGCCCCAGCATTTT. It is translated as CATQWGGVDQPQHF. The genes are TRBV19 and TRBJ1-5; D is perhaps TRBD1 (5 bases). From germline, CDR1 is LNHDA and CDR2 SQIVND (reference sequence). This CDR3 region has 14 residues. Trimming shortened V by 10 bases and J by 5 bases, and 18 bases separated the two germline ends.

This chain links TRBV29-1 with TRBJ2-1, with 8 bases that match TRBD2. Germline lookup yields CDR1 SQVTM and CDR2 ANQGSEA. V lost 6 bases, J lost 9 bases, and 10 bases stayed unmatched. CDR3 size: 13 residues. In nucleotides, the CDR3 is TGCAGCGTCAGAGCGGGAGTAGGATTTGAGCAGTTCTTC. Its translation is CSVRAGVGFEQFF.

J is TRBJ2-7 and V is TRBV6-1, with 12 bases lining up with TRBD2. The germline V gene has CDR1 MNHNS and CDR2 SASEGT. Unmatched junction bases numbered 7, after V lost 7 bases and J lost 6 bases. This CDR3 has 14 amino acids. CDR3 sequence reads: CASTGLGLAGEQYF. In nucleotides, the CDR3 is TGTGCCAGCACCGGACTGGGACTAGCGGGCGAGCAGTACTTC.

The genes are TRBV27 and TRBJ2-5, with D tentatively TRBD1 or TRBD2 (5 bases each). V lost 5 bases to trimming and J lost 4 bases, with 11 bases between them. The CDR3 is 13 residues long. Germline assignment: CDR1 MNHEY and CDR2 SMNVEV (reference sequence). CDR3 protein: CASSERDGETQYF. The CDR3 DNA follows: TGTGCCAGCAGTGAAAGGGACGGAGAGACCCAGTACTTC.

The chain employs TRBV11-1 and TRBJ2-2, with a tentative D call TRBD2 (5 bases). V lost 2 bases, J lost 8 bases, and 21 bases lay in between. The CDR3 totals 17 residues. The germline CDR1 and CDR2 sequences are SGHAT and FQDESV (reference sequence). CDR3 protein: CASSLRPSGPIGGELFF. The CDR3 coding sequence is TGTGCCAGCAGCTTAAGGCCCAGCGGTCCCATCGGGGGGGAGCTGTTTTTT.

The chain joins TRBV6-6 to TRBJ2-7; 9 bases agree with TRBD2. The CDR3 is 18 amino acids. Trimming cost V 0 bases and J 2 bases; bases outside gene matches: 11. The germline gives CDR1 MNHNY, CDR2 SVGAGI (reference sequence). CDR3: CASSYSGAGGLAAYEQYF. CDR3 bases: TGTGCCAGCAGTTACTCTGGAGCGGGGGGCCTGGCGGCCTACGAGCAGTACTTC.

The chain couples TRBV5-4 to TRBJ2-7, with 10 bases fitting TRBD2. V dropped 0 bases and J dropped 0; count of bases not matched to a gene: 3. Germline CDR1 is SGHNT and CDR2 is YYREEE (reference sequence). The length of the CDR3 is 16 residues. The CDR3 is CASSLGTSGVSYEQYF. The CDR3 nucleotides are TGTGCCAGCAGCTTGGGGACTAGCGGAGTCTCCTACGAGCAGTACTTC.

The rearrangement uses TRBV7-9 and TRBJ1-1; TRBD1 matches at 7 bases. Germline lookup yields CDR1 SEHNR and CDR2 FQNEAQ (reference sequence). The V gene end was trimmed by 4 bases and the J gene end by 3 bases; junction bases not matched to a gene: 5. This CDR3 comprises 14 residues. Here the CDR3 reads CASSWDSPDTEAFF. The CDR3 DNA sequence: TGTGCCAGCAGCTGGGACAGCCCCGACACTGAAGCTTTCTTT.

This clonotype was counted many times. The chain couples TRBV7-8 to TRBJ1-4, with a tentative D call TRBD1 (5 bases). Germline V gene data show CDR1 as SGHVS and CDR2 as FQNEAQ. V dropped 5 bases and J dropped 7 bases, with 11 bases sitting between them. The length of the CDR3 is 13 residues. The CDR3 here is CASSARGFEKLFF. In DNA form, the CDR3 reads TGTGCCAGCAGCGCCCGGGGGTTTGAAAAACTGTTTTTT.

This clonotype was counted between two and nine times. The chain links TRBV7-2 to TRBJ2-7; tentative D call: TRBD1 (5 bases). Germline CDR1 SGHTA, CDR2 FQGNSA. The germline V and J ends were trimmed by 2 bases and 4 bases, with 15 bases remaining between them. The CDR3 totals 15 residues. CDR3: CASSLQGSSVYEQYF. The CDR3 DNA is TGTGCCAGCAGCTTACAGGGATCCAGCGTGTACGAGCAGTACTTC. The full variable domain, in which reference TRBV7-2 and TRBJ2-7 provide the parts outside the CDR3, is GAGVSQSPSNKVTEKGKDVELRCDPISGHTALYWYRQSLGQGLEFLIYFQGNSAPDKSGLPSDRFSAERTGGSVSTLTIQRTQQEDSAVYLCASSLQGSSVYEQYFGPGTRLTVT.

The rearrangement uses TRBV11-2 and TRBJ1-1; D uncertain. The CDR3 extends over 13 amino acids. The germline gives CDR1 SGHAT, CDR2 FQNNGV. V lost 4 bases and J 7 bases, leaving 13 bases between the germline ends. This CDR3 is CASSYGRMSEAFF. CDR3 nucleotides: TGTGCCAGCAGCTATGGACGGATGAGTGAAGCTTTCTTT.

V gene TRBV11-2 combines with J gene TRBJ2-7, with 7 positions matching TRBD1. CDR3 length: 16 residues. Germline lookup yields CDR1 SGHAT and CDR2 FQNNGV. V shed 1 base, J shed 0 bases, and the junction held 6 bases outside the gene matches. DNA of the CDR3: TGTGCCAGCAGCTTAGGTTTGACAGGGAGCTCCTACGAGCAGTACTTC. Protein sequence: CASSLGLTGSSYEQYF.

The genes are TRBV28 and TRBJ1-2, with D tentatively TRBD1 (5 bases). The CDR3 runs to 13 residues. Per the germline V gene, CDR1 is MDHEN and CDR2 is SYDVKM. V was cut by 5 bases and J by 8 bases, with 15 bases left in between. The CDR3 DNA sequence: TGTGCCAGCAGTCCCATTGAAAACAGGGGCTACACCTTC. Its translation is CASSPIENRGYTF.

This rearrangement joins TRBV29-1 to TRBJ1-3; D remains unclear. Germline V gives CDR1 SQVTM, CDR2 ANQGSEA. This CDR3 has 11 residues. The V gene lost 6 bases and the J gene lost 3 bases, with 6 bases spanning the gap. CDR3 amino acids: CSVRIGNTIYF. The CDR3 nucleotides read TGCAGCGTCAGGATTGGAAACACCATATATTTT.

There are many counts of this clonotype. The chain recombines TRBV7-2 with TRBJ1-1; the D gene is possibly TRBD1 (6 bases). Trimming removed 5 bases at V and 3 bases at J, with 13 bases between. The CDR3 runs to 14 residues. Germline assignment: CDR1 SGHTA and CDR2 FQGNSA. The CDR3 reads CASSKTGGYTEAFF. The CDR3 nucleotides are TGTGCCAGCAGCAAGACAGGCGGGTACACTGAAGCTTTCTTT. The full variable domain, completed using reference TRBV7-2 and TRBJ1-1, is GAGVSQSPSNKVTEKGKDVELRCDPISGHTALYWYRQSLGQGLEFLIYFQGNSAPDKSGLPSDRFSAERTGGSVSTLTIQRTQQEDSAVYLCASSKTGGYTEAFFGQGTRLTVV.

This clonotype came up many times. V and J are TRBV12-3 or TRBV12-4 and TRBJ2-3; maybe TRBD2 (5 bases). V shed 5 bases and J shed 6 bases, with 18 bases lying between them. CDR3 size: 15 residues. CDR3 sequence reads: CASSTQRVERDTQYF. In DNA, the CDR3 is TGTGCCAGCAGTACGCAGAGGGTTGAAAGGGATACGCAGTATTTT.

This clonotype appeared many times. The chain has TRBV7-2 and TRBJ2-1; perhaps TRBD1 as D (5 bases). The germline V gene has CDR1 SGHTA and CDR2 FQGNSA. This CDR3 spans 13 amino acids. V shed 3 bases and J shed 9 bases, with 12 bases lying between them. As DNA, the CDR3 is TGTGCCAGCAGCTTTGCAGGGCTTGCTGAGCAGTTCTTC. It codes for CASSFAGLAEQFF.

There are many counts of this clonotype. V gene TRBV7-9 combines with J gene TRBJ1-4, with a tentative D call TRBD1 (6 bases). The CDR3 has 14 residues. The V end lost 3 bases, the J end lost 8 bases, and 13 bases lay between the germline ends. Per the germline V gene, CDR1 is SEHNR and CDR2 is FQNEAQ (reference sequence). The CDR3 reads CASSLDRVSEKLFF. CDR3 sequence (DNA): TGTGCCAGCAGCTTGGACAGAGTCTCCGAAAAACTGTTTTTT. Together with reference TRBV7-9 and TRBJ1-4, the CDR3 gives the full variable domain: DTGVSQNPRHKITKRGQNVTFRCDPISEHNRLYWYRQTLGQGPEFLTYFQNEAQLEKSRLLSDRFSAERPKGSFSTLEIQRTEQGDSAMYLCASSLDRVSEKLFFGSGTQLSVL.

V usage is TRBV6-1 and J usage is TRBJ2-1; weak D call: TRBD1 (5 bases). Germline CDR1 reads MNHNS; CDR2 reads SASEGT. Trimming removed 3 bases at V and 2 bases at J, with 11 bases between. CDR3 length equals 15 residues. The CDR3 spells CASSDRVGPYNEQFF. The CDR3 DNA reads TGTGCCAGCAGTGACCGAGTGGGGCCCTACAATGAGCAGTTCTTC.

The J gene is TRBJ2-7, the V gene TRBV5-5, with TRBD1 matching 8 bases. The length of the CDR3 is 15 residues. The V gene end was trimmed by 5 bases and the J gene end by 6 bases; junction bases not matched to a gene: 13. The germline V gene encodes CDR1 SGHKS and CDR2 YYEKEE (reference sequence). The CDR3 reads CASSQTTGVFSEQYF. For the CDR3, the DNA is TGTGCCAGCAGTCAGACGACAGGGGTTTTTAGCGAGCAGTACTTC.

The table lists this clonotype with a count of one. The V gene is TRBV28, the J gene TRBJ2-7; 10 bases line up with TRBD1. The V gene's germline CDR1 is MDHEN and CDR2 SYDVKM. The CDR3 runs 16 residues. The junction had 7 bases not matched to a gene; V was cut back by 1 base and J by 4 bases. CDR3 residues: CASSLLGTGVGYEQYF. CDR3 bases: TGTGCCAGCAGTTTATTGGGGACAGGGGTTGGGTACGAGCAGTACTTC.

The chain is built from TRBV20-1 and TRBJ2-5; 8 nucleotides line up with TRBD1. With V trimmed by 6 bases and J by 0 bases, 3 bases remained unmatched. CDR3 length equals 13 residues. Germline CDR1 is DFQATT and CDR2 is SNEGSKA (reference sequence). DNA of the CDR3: TGCAGTGCGACGGGACAGGACCAAGAGACCCAGTACTTC. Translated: CSATGQDQETQYF.

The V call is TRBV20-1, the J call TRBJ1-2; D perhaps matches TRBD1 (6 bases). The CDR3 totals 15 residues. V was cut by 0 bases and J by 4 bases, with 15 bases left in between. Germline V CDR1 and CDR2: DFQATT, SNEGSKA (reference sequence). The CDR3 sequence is CSARDRRGGSYGYTF. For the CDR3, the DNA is TGCAGTGCTAGAGATCGTAGAGGGGGGTCCTATGGCTACACCTTC.

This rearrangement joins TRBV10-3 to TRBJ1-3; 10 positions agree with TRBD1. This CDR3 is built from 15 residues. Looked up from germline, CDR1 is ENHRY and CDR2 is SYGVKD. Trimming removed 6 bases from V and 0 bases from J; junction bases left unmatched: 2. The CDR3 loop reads CAIRGQGSSGNTIYF. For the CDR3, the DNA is TGTGCCATCAGGGGACAGGGGAGCTCTGGAAACACCATATATTTT.

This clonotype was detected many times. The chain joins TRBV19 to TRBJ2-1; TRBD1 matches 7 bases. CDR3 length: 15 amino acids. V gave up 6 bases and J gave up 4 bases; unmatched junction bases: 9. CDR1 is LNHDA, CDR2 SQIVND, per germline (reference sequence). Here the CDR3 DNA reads TGTGCCAGTAGCCCCGGGACAGCCCTATACAATGAGCAGTTCTTC. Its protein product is CASSPGTALYNEQFF.

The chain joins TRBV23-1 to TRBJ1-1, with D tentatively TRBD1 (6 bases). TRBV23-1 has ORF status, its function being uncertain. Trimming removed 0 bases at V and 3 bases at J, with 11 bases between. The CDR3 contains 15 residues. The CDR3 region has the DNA TGCGCCAGCAGTCAATCCCAGGGGTCGTACACTGAAGCTTTCTTT. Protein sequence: CASSQSQGSYTEAFF.

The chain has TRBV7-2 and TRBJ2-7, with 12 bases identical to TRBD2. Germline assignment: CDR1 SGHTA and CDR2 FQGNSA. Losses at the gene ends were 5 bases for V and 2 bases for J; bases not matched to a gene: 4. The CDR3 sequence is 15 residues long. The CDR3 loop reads CASSTRLAGAYEQYF. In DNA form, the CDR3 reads TGTGCCAGCAGCACGAGACTAGCGGGAGCCTACGAGCAGTACTTC.

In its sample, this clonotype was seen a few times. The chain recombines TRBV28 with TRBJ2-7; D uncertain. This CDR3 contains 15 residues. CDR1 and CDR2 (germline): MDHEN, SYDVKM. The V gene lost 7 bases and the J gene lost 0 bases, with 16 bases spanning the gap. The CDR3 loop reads CASTFSRASSYEQYF. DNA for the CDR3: TGTGCCAGCACCTTTTCTCGGGCTAGCTCCTACGAGCAGTACTTC. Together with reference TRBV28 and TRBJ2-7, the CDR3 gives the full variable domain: DVKVTQSSRYLVKRTGEKVFLECVQDMDHENMFWYRQDPGLGLRLIYFSYDVKMKEKGDIPEGYSVSREKKERFSLILESASTNQTSMYLCASTFSRASSYEQYFGPGTRLTVT.